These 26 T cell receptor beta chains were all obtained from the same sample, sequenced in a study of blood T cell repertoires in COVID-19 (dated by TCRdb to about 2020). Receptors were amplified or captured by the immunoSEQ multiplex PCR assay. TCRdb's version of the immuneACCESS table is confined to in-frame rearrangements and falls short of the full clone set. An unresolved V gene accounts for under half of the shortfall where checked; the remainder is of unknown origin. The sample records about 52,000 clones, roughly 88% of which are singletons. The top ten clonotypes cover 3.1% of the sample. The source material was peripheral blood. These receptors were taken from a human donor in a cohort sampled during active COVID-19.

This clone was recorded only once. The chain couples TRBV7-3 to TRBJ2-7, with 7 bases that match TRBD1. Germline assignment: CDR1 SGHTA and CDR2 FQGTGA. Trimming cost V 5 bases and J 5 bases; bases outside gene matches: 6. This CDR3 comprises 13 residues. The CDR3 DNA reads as TGTGCCAGCAGCCCGGGGACAGTCCACGAGCAGTACTTC. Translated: CASSPGTVHEQYF.

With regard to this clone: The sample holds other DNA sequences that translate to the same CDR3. The chain's CDR3 is CAWSVNLNTEAFF. The CDR3 DNA reads TGTGCCTGGAGTGTTAATCTGAACACTGAAGCTTTCTTT. The gene calls are TRBV30 and TRBJ1-1; D uncertain. CDR1 and CDR2 (germline): GTSNPN, SVGIG (reference sequence). The CDR3 has 13 amino acids. Trimming left V 0 bases short and J 0 bases short, with 5 bases between.

CDR3 nucleotide sequence: TGCGCCAGCAGTAAATTAATGAACACTGAAGCTTTCTTT. Its protein is CASSKLMNTEAFF. The chain uses TRBV10-2 and TRBJ1-1; D unresolved. V lost 5 bases and J 0 bases, leaving 7 bases between the germline ends. Germline CDR1 is WSHSY and CDR2 is SAAADI. This CDR3 comprises 13 residues.

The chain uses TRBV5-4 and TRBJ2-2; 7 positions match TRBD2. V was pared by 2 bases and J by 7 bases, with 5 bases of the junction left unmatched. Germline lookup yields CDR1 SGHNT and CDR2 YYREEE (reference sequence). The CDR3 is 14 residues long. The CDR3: CASSLSGTGGELFF. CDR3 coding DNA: TGTGCCAGCAGCTTAAGCGGGACGGGCGGGGAGCTGTTTTTT.

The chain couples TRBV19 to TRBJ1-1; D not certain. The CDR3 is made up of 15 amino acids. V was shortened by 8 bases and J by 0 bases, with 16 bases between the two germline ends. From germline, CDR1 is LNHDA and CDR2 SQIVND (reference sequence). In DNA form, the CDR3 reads TGTGCCAGTCGGCCCATTAGAGGGATGAACACTGAAGCTTTCTTT. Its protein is CASRPIRGMNTEAFF.

CDR3 nucleotide sequence: TGTGCCAGCAGCTTTTACAGGGGCCCGAACACCGGGGAGCTGTTTTTT. It encodes CASSFYRGPNTGELFF. The V gene is TRBV11-2, the J gene TRBJ2-2; 7 positions match TRBD1. Germline V CDR1 and CDR2: SGHAT, FQNNGV. Trimming took 3 bases from V and 0 from J; bases not matched to a gene: 4. The CDR3 has 16 residues.

This chain's CDR3 is CAWQNYNRGPGEKLFF. CDR3 nucleotides: TGTGCCTGGCAGAATTACAACAGGGGGCCTGGTGAAAAACTGTTTTTT. The chain joins TRBV30 to TRBJ1-4; 9 bases map to TRBD1. J was trimmed by 7 bases and V by 5 bases; bases with no gene match: 14. Germline values: CDR1 GTSNPN, CDR2 SVGIG (reference sequence). This CDR3 has 16 residues. The variable domain in full, completed from reference TRBV30 and TRBJ1-4, reads SQTIHQWPATLVQPVGSPLSLECTVEGTSNPNLYWYRQAAGRGLQLLFYSVGIGQISSEVPQNLSASRPQDRQFILSSKKLLLSDSGFYLCAWQNYNRGPGEKLFFGSGTQLSVL.

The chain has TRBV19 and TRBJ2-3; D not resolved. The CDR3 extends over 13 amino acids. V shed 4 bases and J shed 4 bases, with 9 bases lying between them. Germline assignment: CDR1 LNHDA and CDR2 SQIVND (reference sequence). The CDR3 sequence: CASSKNYADTQYF. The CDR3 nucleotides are TGTGCCAGTAGTAAAAACTACGCAGATACGCAGTATTTT.

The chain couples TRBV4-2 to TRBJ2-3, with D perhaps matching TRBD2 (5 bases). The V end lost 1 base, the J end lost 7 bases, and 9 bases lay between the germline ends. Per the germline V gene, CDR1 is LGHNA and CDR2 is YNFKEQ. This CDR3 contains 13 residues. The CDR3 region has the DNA TGTGCCAGCAGCCAAGGTGGGGAGAATACGCAGTATTTT. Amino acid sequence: CASSQGGENTQYF.

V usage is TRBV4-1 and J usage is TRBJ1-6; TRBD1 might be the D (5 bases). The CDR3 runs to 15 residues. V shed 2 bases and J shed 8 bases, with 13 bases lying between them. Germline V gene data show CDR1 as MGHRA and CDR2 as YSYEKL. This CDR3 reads CASSQLGTLDSPLHF. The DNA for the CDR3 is TGCGCCAGCAGCCAATTGGGGACTTTGGATTCACCCCTCCACTTT.

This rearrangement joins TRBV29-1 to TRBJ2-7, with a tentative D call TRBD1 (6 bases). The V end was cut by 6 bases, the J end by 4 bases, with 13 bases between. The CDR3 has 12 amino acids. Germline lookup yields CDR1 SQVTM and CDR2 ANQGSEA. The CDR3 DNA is TGCAGCGTGGGGGACACCTTTTACGAGCAGTACTTC. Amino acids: CSVGDTFYEQYF.

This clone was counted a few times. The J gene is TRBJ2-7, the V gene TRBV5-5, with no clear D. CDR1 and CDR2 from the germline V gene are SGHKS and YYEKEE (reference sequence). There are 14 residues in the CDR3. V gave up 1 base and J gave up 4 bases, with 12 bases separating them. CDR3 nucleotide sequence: TGTGCCAGCAGCTTGTTGGAGCCCCCATACGAGCAGTACTTC. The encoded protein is CASSLLEPPYEQYF.

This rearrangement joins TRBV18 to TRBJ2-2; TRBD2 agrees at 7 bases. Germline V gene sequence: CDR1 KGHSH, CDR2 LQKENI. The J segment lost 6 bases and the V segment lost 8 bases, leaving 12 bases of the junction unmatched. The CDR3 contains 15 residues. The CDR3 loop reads CASKKSGALPGELFF. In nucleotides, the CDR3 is TGTGCCAGCAAAAAAAGCGGGGCCCTCCCCGGGGAGCTGTTTTTT.

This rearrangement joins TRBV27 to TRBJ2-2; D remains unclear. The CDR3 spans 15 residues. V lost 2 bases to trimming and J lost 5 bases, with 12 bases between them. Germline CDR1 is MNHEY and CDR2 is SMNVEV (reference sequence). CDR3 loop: CASSLNGVGTGELFF. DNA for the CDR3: TGTGCCAGCAGTTTAAATGGAGTCGGGACCGGGGAGCTGTTTTTT.

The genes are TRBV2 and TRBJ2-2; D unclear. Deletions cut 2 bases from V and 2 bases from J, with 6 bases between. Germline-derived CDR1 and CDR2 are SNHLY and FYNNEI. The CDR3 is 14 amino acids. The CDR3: CASSEYSNTGELFF. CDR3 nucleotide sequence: TGTGCCAGCAGTGAATACAGCAACACCGGGGAGCTGTTTTTT.

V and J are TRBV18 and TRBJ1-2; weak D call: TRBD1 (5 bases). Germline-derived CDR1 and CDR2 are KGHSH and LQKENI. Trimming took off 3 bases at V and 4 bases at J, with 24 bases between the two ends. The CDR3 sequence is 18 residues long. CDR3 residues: CASSPITGTPVSFYGYTF. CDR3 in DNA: TGTGCCAGCTCACCCATTACCGGGACTCCAGTTTCCTTCTATGGCTACACCTTC. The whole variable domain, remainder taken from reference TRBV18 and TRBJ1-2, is NAGVMQNPRHLVRRRGQEARLRCSPMKGHSHVYWYRQLPEEGLKFMVYLQKENIIDESGMPKERFSAEFPKEGPSILRIQQVVRGDSAAYFCASSPITGTPVSFYGYTFGSGTRLTVV.

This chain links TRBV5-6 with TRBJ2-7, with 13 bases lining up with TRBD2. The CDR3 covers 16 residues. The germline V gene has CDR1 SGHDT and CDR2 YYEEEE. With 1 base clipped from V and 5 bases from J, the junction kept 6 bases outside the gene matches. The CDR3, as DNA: TGTGCCAGCAGCTTGTCCCTCGGACTAGCGGGAGACGAGCAGTACTTC. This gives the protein CASSLSLGLAGDEQYF.

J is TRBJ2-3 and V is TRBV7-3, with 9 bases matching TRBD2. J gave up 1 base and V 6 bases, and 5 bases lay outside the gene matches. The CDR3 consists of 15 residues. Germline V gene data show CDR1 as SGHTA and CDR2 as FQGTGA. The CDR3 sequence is CASSPSGTRTDTQYF. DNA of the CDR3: TGTGCCAGCAGTCCTAGCGGGACCCGCACAGATACGCAGTATTTT. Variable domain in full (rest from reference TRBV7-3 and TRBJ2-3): GAGVSQTPSNKVTEKGKYVELRCDPISGHTALYWYRQSLGQGPEFLIYFQGTGAADDSGLPNDRFFAVRPEGSVSTLKIQRTERGDSAVYLCASSPSGTRTDTQYFGPGTRLTVL.

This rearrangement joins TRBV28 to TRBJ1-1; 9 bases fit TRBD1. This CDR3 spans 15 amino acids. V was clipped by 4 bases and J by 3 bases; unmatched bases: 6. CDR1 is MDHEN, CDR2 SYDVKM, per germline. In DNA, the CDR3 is TGTGCCAGCAGTTCCCCGACAGGGGGTGACACTGAAGCTTTCTTT. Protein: CASSSPTGGDTEAFF.

CDR3 sequence (DNA): TGTGCCATCAGTGCGACAGGGTCCTACACCTTC. Amino acid sequence: CAISATGSYTF. The chain couples TRBV10-3 to TRBJ1-2; 7 nucleotides align to TRBD1. This CDR3 is 11 amino acids long. Unmatched junction bases numbered 3, after V lost 4 bases and J lost 10 bases. Germline values: CDR1 ENHRY, CDR2 SYGVKD.

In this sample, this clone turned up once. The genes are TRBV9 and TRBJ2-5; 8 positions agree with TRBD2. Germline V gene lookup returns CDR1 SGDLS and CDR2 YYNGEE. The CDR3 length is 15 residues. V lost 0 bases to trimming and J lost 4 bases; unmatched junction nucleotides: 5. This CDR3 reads CASSVDGRARETQYF. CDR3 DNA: TGTGCCAGCAGCGTAGACGGGAGGGCCAGAGAGACCCAGTACTTC.

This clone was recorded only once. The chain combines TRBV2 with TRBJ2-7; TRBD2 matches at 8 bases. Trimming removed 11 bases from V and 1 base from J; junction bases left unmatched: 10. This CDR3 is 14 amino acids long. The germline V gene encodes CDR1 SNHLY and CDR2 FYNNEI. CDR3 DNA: TGTGCCTCCCAGCCGGGACTAGATTCCTACGAGCAGTACTTC. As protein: CASQPGLDSYEQYF. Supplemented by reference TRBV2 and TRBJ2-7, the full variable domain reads EPEVTQTPSHQVTQMGQEVILRCVPISNHLYFYWYRQILGQKVEFLVSFYNNEISEKSEIFDDQFSVERPDGSNFTLKIRSTKLEDSAMYFCASQPGLDSYEQYFGPGTRLTVT.

The CDR3 region has the DNA TGTGCCAGCACCAACCGGGACAGGGCAATAGATACGCAGTATTTT. It encodes CASTNRDRAIDTQYF. This sequence joins TRBV6-6 and TRBJ2-3, with TRBD1 matching 9 bases. J gave up 5 bases and V 7 bases, and 10 bases lay outside the gene matches. Germline CDR1 is MNHNY and CDR2 is SVGAGI (reference sequence). This CDR3 has 15 residues.

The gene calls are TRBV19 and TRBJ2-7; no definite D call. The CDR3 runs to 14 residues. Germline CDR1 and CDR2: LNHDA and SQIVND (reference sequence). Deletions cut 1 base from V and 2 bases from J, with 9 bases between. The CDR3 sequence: CASSIGVSAYEQYF. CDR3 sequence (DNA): TGTGCCAGTAGTATAGGAGTCTCCGCCTACGAGCAGTACTTC.

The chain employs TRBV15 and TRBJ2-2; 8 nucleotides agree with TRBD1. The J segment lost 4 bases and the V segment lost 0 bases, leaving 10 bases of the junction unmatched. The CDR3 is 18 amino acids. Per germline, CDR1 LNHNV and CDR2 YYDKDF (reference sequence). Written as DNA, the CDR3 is TGTGCCACCAGCAGAGAGAGAGGACAGGGTTGGAGCACCGGGGAGCTGTTTTTT. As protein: CATSRERGQGWSTGELFF.

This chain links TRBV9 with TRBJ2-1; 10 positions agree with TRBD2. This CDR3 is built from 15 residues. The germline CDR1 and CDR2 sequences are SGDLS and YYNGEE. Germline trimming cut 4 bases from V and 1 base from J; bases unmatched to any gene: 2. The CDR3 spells CASSQLAGSYNEQFF. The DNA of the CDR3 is TGTGCCAGCAGCCAACTAGCGGGATCCTACAATGAGCAGTTCTTC.